This T cell receptor beta chain was retrieved from a study of post-analysis software for immune sequencing data. In the study overall: In terms of disease course, relapsing-remitting, secondary progressive and progressive-relapsing multiple sclerosis were included. General study points: Controls showed lower frequencies than patients for roughly 5 TRBV segments, and TRBV5-6, TRBV5-1 and TRBV20-1 were among these. Compared with controls, patients showed significantly lower normalized Chao1 diversity.

The germline V gene has CDR1 DFQATT and CDR2 SNEGSKA (reference sequence). Trimming cost V 5 bases and J 0 bases; bases outside gene matches: 6. This CDR3 has 15 amino acids. Unique molecular identifiers were present in the TCR beta cDNA libraries. Each CDR3 protein gets one entry after TCRdb re-called the PCR reads with MiXCR. This table has 380,000 or so distinct CDR3 sequences, 30% to 45% appearing once. Worth noting for this clonotype: The antigen remains unidentified.

The TCR comes from a girl under 18 with multiple sclerosis. The chain uses TRBV20-1 and TRBJ2-5, with 10 bases fitting TRBD2. The material sequenced was blood. CDR3 region: CSAPRLAGYQETQYF. The CDR3 nucleotides are TGCAGTGCTCCCCGACTAGCGGGTTACCAAGAGACCCAGTACTTC.